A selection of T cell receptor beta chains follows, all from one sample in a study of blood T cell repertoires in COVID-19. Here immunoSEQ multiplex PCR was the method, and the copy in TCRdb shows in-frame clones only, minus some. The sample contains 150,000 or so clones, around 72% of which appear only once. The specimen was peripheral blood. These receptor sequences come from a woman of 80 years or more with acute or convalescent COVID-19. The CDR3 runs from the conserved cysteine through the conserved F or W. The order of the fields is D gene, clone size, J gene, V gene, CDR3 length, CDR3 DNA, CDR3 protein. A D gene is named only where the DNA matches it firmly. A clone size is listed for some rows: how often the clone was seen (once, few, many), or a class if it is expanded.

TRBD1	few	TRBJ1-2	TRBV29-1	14	TGCAGCGTTGAGATGGGACAGGTTAACTATGGCTACACCTTC	CSVEMGQVNYGYTF
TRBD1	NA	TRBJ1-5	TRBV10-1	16	TGCGCCAGCAGTGAGTCAGGGACAGGCCTCAATCAGCCCCAGCATTTT	CASSESGTGLNQPQHF
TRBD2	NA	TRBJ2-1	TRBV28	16	TGTGCCAGCAGTTTCCCTACTAGCGGGAGTGGCAATGAGCAGTTCTTC	CASSFPTSGSGNEQFF
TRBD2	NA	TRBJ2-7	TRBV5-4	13	TGTGCCAGCAGCTCCCCGGGGGGGAGGGAGCAGTACTTC	CASSSPGGREQYF
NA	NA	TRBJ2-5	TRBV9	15	TGTGCCAGCAGCGTAGCCCGCACAGGGACGGAGACCCAGTACTTC	CASSVARTGTETQYF
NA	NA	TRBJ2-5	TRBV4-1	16	TGCGCCAGCAGCCAAGGGGTTAGCCGGAACCAAGAGACCCAGTACTTC	CASSQGVSRNQETQYF
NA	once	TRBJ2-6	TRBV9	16	TGTGCCAGCAGCGTTGCACCGGGCTCTGGGGCCAACGTCCTGACTTTC	CASSVAPGSGANVLTF
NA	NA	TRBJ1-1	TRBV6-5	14	TGTGCCAGCAGACTAGACCGTTGGAACACTGAAGCTTTCTTT	CASRLDRWNTEAFF
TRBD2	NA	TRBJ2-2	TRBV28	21	TGTGCCAGCAGTGAGCCAGGGGCAGGGAGGACTAGCGTTTGGGGCACCGGGGAGCTGTTTTTT	CASSEPGAGRTSVWGTGELFF
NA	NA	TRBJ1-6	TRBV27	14	TGTGCCAGCAGTAAGCAGGGCTCTAATTCACCCCTCCACTTT	CASSKQGSNSPLHF
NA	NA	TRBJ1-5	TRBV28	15	TGTGCCAGCAGTCCGCCCCGGGGAATTGAGCAGCCCCAGCATTTT	CASSPPRGIEQPQHF
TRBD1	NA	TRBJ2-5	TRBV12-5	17	TGTGCTAGTGGTTTGGCCCCCGGGACAGGGGGCCGGGAGACCCAGTACTTC	CASGLAPGTGGRETQYF
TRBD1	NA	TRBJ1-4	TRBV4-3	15	TGCGCCAGCAGCCGAGACGGGACAGGGGGCGAAGAACTGTTTTTT	CASSRDGTGGEELFF
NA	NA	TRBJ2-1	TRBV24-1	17	TGTGCCACCAGTGACCCGAGCTCTGACGGGAGAAATGATGAGCAGTTCTTC	CATSDPSSDGRNDEQFF
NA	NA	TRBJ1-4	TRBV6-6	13	TGTGCCAGCAGTTACGGGCTTGGTGAAAAACTGTTTTTT	CASSYGLGEKLFF
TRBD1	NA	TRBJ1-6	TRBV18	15	TGTGCCAGCTCACCACAGGGACAGGGTGGTTCACCCCTCCACTTT	CASSPQGQGGSPLHF
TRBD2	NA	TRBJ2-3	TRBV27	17	TGTGCCAGCAGACCTTTGTTTGGTAGCGGGACGTCAGATACGCAGTATTTT	CASRPLFGSGTSDTQYF
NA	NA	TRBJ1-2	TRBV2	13	TGTGCCAGCAGTGAAGAAGTCGGGAATGGCTACACCTTC	CASSEEVGNGYTF
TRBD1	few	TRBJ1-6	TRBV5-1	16	TGCGCCAGCCGACTCGGATACAGGGGTCCTAATTCACCCCTCCACTTT	CASRLGYRGPNSPLHF
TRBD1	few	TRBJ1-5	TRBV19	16	TGTGCCAGTAGTATTCAAACAGGGGATAGCAATCAGCCCCAGCATTTT	CASSIQTGDSNQPQHF
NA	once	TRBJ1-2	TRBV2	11	TGTGCCAGCAGTGATCGAAGCGCGGGCACCTTC	CASSDRSAGTF
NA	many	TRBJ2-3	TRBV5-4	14	TGTGCCAGCAGCCGCCGGGACACCACAGATACGCAGTATTTT	CASSRRDTTDTQYF
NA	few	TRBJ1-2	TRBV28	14	TGTGCCAGCAGTTTATCCCGGACAGTATATGGCTACACCTTC	CASSLSRTVYGYTF
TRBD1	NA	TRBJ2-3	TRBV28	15	TGTGCCAGCAGTTCCAGGACAGGGTTTACAGATACGCAGTATTTT	CASSSRTGFTDTQYF
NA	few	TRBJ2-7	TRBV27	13	TGTGCCAGTGCACCAGGGGCGAGCTACGAGCAGTACTTC	CASAPGASYEQYF
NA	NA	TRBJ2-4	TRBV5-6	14	TGTGCCACCGAGATACAGGGTACAGGAAACATTCAGTACTTC	CATEIQGTGNIQYF
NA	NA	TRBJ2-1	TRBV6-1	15	TGTGCCAGCAGTGAAACGGGGTATTCCTACAATGAGCAGTTCTTC	CASSETGYSYNEQFF
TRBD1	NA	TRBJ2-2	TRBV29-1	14	TGCAGCGTTCGGACAGGCCTGAACACCGGGGAGCTGTTTTTT	CSVRTGLNTGELFF
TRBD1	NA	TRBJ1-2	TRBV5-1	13	TGCGCCAGCAGCTCAGGGGGAGACTATGGCTACACCTTC	CASSSGGDYGYTF
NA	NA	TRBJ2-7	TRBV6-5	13	TGTGCCACCCAAGTACAGTTAACCTACGAGCAGTACTTC	CATQVQLTYEQYF
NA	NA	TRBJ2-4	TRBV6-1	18	TGTGCCAGCAGTGAATTAGTGAACAGGGGACTAGCCAAAAACATTCAGTACTTC	CASSELVNRGLAKNIQYF
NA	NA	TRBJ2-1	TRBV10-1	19	TGCGCCAGCAGTGCACGGGGAGGAAGCGGCAAGGTGACCTACAATGAGCAGTTCTTC	CASSARGGSGKVTYNEQFF
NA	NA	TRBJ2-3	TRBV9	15	TGTGCCAGCAGCGTGTCGGGACTGCTCACAGATACGCAGTATTTT	CASSVSGLLTDTQYF
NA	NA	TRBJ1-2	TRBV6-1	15	TGTGCCAGCAGTGAAGGACAGCGACCTAACTATGGCTACACCTTC	CASSEGQRPNYGYTF
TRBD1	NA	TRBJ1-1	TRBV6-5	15	TGTGCCAGCCGGGACAGGCGGGGCCTGGGCACTGAAGCTTTCTTT	CASRDRRGLGTEAFF
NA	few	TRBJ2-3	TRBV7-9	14	TGTGCCGTAAATCTCGGTCCTAGCACAGATACGCAGTATTTT	CAVNLGPSTDTQYF
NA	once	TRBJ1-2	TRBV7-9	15	TGTGCCAGCAGCCCCCTACACCCCGGAGGGGATGGCTACACCTTC	CASSPLHPGGDGYTF
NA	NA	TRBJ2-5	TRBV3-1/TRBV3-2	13	TGTGCCAGCAGTCAAGCGGAGGGGGAGACCCAGTACTTC	CASSQAEGETQYF
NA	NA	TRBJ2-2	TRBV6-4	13	TGTGCCAGCAGTGCTACAGGGACCGGGGAGCTGTTTTTT	CASSATGTGELFF
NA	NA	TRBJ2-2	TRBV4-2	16	TGTGCCAGCAGCCAAGGTACCGGGAGAAACACCGGGGAGCTGTTTTTT	CASSQGTGRNTGELFF
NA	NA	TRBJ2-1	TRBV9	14	TGTGCCAGCAGCGAACTAGTCACCTACAATGAGCAGTTCTTC	CASSELVTYNEQFF
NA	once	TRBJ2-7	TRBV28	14	TGTGCCAGCGGGGTGACGGGAAGCTCCTACGAGCAGTACTTC	CASGVTGSSYEQYF
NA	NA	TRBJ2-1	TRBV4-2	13	TGTGCCAGCAGCCAACGACAAAACAATGAGCAGTTCTTC	CASSQRQNNEQFF
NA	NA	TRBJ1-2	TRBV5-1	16	TGCGCCAGCAGCTTGGACAGGGAGATGGATGGCTATGGCTACACCTTC	CASSLDREMDGYGYTF
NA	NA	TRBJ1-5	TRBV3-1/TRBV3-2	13	TGTGCCAGCAGCCAAGATAGAGGTCAGCCCCAGCATTTT	CASSQDRGQPQHF
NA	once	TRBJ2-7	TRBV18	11	TGTGCCAGCTCAGGAGATTACGAGCAGTACTTC	CASSGDYEQYF
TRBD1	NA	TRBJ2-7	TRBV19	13	TGTGCCACCCGACAGGGGGAGGGTGGGGAGCAGTACTTC	CATRQGEGGEQYF
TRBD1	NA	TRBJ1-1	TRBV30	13	TGTGCCTGGAGTCACAGGGGACACACTGAAGCTTTCTTT	CAWSHRGHTEAFF
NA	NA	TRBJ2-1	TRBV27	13	TGTGCCAGCAGTCTTACACAGGGATTTGAGCAGTTCTTC	CASSLTQGFEQFF
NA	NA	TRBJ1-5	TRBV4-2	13	TGTGCCAGCAGCCAAGCGCAGGGTCAGCCCCAGCATTTT	CASSQAQGQPQHF
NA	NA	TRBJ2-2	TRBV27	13	TGTGCCAGCAGTTTTAGTAGCCTGCAGGGTCTGTTTTTT	CASSFSSLQGLFF
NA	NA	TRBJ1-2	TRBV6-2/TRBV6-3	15	TGTGCCAGCAGTTCCCTTCGTAGAGGAGACTATGGCTACACCTTC	CASSSLRRGDYGYTF
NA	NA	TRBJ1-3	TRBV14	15	TGTGCCAGCAGCCAAGGGAGATACTCTGGAAACACCATATATTTT	CASSQGRYSGNTIYF
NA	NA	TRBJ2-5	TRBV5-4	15	TGTGCCAGCAGCTTGGTCGACAGGAGGCAAGAGACCCAGTACTTC	CASSLVDRRQETQYF
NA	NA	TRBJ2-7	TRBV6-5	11	TGTGCCAGCAGTTATCGGGGAGAGCAGTACTTC	CASSYRGEQYF
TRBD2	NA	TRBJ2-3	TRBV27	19	TGTGCCAGCAGTCTCCGACTAGCGGGAGGGCCCGAACGAACAGATACGCAGTATTTT	CASSLRLAGGPERTDTQYF
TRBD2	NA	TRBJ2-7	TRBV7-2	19	TGTGCCAGCAGCTTAAGGGCGTCGGTAGCGGGAGTAGGGTCCTACGAGCAGTACTTC	CASSLRASVAGVGSYEQYF
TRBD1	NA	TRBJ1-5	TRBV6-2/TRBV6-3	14	TGTGCCAGCACCCCTGGACAGGGGTTTCAGCCCCAGCATTTT	CASTPGQGFQPQHF